One and the same sample provided the 30 T cell receptor beta chains below, sequenced in a study of cytotoxic CD8 clonotypes in ibrutinib-treated CLL. Clones were read by immunoSEQ multiplex PCR, and TCRdb kept only the in-frame ones, dropping some. The sample contains approximately 100,000 clones, around 80% of which appear only once. Sample: PBMCs, taken after 12 months of ibrutinib treatment. The receptors stem from a human donor with chronic lymphocytic leukemia.

The V gene is TRBV7-9, the J gene TRBJ1-3; tentatively, D is TRBD1 (5 bases). The CDR3 consists of 14 residues. Per the germline V gene, CDR1 is SEHNR and CDR2 is FQNEAQ (reference sequence). Trimming took 3 bases from V and 0 from J, leaving 6 bases between them. CDR3 in DNA: TGTGCCAGCAGCTTTGGGGGCTCTGGAAACACCATATATTTT. Its protein product is CASSFGGSGNTIYF.

This chain uses TRBV7-3 with TRBJ1-5, with D unclear. CDR1 and CDR2 (germline): SGHTA, FQGTGA. This CDR3 has 14 residues. The V end was cut by 5 bases, the J end by 0 bases, with 8 bases between. CDR3 protein: CASSRLGSNQPQHF. In nucleotides, the CDR3 is TGTGCCAGCAGCCGATTAGGTAGCAATCAGCCCCAGCATTTT.

This clone occurred a few times. V and J are TRBV5-6 and TRBJ1-2; D is uncertain. V lost 3 bases, J lost 0 bases, and 15 bases lay in between. In germline, CDR1 is SGHDT, CDR2 YYEEEE. The CDR3 extends over 16 amino acids. CDR3 protein: CASSSRLRVANYGYTF. Here the CDR3 DNA reads TGTGCCAGCAGCTCAAGGTTGCGGGTTGCTAACTATGGCTACACCTTC.

This clone occurred a few times. The rearrangement uses TRBV14 and TRBJ1-2; no clear D. Germline CDR1 is SGHDN and CDR2 is FVKESK. The CDR3 is 14 residues long. The V end was cut by 6 bases, the J end by 5 bases, with 16 bases between. Here the CDR3 DNA reads TGTGCCAGCAGTCGAGCGGGCCCCGGGTATGGCTACACCTTC. It translates to CASSRAGPGYGYTF.

This rearrangement joins TRBV2 to TRBJ1-5; no clear D gene. V was shortened by 5 bases and J by 11 bases, with 10 bases between the two germline ends. The CDR3 contains 11 residues. CDR1 and CDR2 (germline): SNHLY, FYNNEI. The CDR3 coding sequence is TGTGCCAGCAGTCTACTCGGGGCCCAGCATTTT. Protein sequence: CASSLLGAQHF.

The chain combines TRBV29-1 with TRBJ1-5; possible D gene TRBD1, 5 bases. The germline V and J ends were trimmed by 6 bases and 4 bases, with 13 bases remaining between them. Germline lookup yields CDR1 SQVTM and CDR2 ANQGSEA. This CDR3 is 13 amino acids long. CDR3 nucleotides: TGCAGCGTACAGGACGGACTAAATCAGCCCCAGCATTTT. Amino acid sequence: CSVQDGLNQPQHF.

This clone was detected a few times. The chain uses TRBV2 and TRBJ2-5; 9 bases line up with TRBD1. The trim removed 6 bases at V and 5 bases at J, leaving 4 bases unmatched. CDR3 size: 13 residues. CDR1 and CDR2 (germline): SNHLY, FYNNEI. CDR3 sequence: CASRLGQGETQYF. For the CDR3, the DNA is TGTGCCAGCAGACTCGGACAGGGGGAGACCCAGTACTTC.

This clone showed up just a few times. The V gene is TRBV5-1, the J gene TRBJ1-2, with D unclear. V shed 0 bases and J shed 1 base, with 13 bases lying between them. CDR3 size: 16 residues. Germline CDR1 SGHRS, CDR2 YFSETQ. This CDR3 is CASSLEGRTVNYGYTF. The CDR3 nucleotides are TGCGCCAGCAGCTTGGAAGGGAGAACAGTTAACTATGGCTACACCTTC.

This clone showed up just a few times. This chain joins TRBV7-8 and TRBJ1-2; TRBD1 might be the D (5 bases). This CDR3 has 13 residues. Germline-derived CDR1 and CDR2 are SGHVS and FQNEAQ. V was trimmed by 1 base and J by 8 bases, leaving 11 bases between them. CDR3 DNA: TGTGCCAGCAGCTTAGGGATGACAGAAGGCTACACCTTC. This translates into CASSLGMTEGYTF.

This chain connects TRBV10-3 to TRBJ1-1; TRBD1 matches at 9 bases. V lost 6 bases to trimming and J lost 5 bases; unmatched junction nucleotides: 4. Germline V gene data show CDR1 as ENHRY and CDR2 as SYGVKD. CDR3 length equals 13 residues. CDR3 nucleotides: TGTGCCATCAGCCGGGACAGGGAGACTGAAGCTTTCTTT. As protein: CAISRDRETEAFF.

The chain combines TRBV9 with TRBJ2-3, with D unclear. The CDR3 is 13 residues long. Germline V gene lookup returns CDR1 SGDLS and CDR2 YYNGEE. Trimming removed 3 bases from V and 2 bases from J, with 7 bases in between. CDR3 nucleotides: TGTGCCAGCAGCGGTACAGACACAGATACGCAGTATTTT. This translates into CASSGTDTDTQYF.

The chain recombines TRBV7-3 with TRBJ2-1, with a tentative D call TRBD1 (7 bases). Trimming removed 3 bases from V and 8 bases from J, with 11 bases in between. The CDR3 runs 13 residues. CDR1 SGHTA and CDR2 FQGTGA come from the germline V gene. The CDR3 loop is CASSFGGQHEQFF. In DNA, the CDR3 is TGTGCCAGCAGCTTCGGGGGACAGCATGAGCAGTTCTTC.

This clone was counted at least ten times. This chain joins TRBV5-1 and TRBJ2-1; D is possibly TRBD2 (6 bases). Trimming removed 0 bases from V and 6 bases from J, with 13 bases in between. The V gene's germline CDR1 is SGHRS and CDR2 YFSETQ. The CDR3 has 15 residues. The CDR3 spells CASSLDTSIVNEQFF. In nucleotides, the CDR3 is TGCGCCAGCAGCTTGGACACTAGCATAGTCAATGAGCAGTTCTTC.

This clone came up many times. The V call is TRBV14, the J call TRBJ1-4; D gene unclear. Trimming pared 1 base from V and 4 bases from J, leaving 10 bases between. Germline V CDR1 and CDR2: SGHDN, FVKESK. This CDR3 contains 15 residues. CDR3 in DNA: TGTGCCAGCAGCCAAGCGGGATACGATAATGAAAAACTGTTTTTT. Amino acids: CASSQAGYDNEKLFF.

This clone was detected once. The V gene is TRBV6-1, the J gene TRBJ2-7; D is perhaps TRBD2 (5 bases). The V gene's germline CDR1 is MNHNS and CDR2 SASEGT. CDR3 length: 14 residues. V lost 6 bases to trimming and J lost 1 base, with 13 bases between them. The CDR3 spells CASRTRVWSYEQYF. For the CDR3, the DNA is TGTGCCAGCAGGACGAGGGTTTGGTCCTACGAGCAGTACTTC.

The V call is TRBV7-3, the J call TRBJ2-1, with 12 positions matching TRBD2. V lost 5 bases to trimming and J lost 6 bases; unmatched junction nucleotides: 5. Germline CDR1 is SGHTA and CDR2 is FQGTGA. This CDR3 contains 15 residues. CDR3 amino acids: CASSLTSGGFNEQFF. DNA of the CDR3: TGTGCCAGCAGCCTCACTAGCGGGGGGTTCAATGAGCAGTTCTTC.

J is TRBJ2-7 and V is TRBV2; the match to TRBD1 covers 8 bases. With 7 bases clipped from V and 8 bases from J, the junction kept 13 bases outside the gene matches. CDR1 SNHLY and CDR2 FYNNEI come from the germline V gene. The CDR3 sequence is 14 residues long. CDR3 sequence reads: CASTPQGGQGKQYF. The CDR3 bases are TGTGCCAGCACCCCCCAAGGCGGACAGGGCAAGCAGTACTTC. Using reference TRBV2 and TRBJ2-7 for the parts outside the CDR3, the full variable domain is EPEVTQTPSHQVTQMGQEVILRCVPISNHLYFYWYRQILGQKVEFLVSFYNNEISEKSEIFDDQFSVERPDGSNFTLKIRSTKLEDSAMYFCASTPQGGQGKQYFGPGTRLTVT.

This clone was found a few times. This chain connects TRBV9 to TRBJ2-7; D unresolved. Germline CDR1 SGDLS, CDR2 YYNGEE. The CDR3 covers 14 residues. Trimming took 0 bases from V and 1 from J, leaving 8 bases between them. CDR3 amino acids: CASSVGVSSYEQYF. The CDR3 DNA is TGTGCCAGCAGCGTAGGAGTCAGTTCCTACGAGCAGTACTTC.

The chain uses TRBV2 and TRBJ2-5; either TRBD1 or TRBD2 may supply D (5 bases each). V was trimmed by 8 bases and J by 0 bases, leaving 10 bases between them. Germline loops: CDR1 SNHLY, CDR2 FYNNEI. The CDR3 is made up of 13 amino acids. In DNA, the CDR3 is TGTGCCAGCTTGGGGGTAAACCAAGAGACCCAGTACTTC. It codes for CASLGVNQETQYF.

This clone showed up just a few times. V gene TRBV7-3 combines with J gene TRBJ1-6; D remains ambiguous. This CDR3 has 12 residues. Germline-derived CDR1 and CDR2 are SGHTA and FQGTGA. V was cut by 3 bases and J by 9 bases, with 6 bases left in between. CDR3: CASSFEGSPLHF. Here the CDR3 DNA reads TGTGCCAGCAGCTTTGAGGGTTCACCCCTCCACTTT.

This clone was seen a few times. The CDR3 reads CAWAPLVSGGRYEQYF. The CDR3 DNA follows: TGTGCCTGGGCCCCCCTCGTTTCAGGGGGCCGGTACGAGCAGTACTTC. The genes are TRBV30 and TRBJ2-7, with TRBD1 matching over 8 bases. This CDR3 is 16 amino acids long. Germline values: CDR1 GTSNPN, CDR2 SVGIG (reference sequence). V was pared by 5 bases and J by 4 bases, with 16 bases of the junction left unmatched.

The V gene is TRBV7-8, the J gene TRBJ1-6; TRBD1 agrees at 9 bases. J was trimmed by 10 bases and V by 7 bases; bases with no gene match: 8. The CDR3 runs 14 residues. The V gene's germline CDR1 is SGHVS and CDR2 FQNEAQ. Here the CDR3 DNA reads TGTGCCAGCACCTCAGGACAGGGGTTATCACCCCTCCACTTT. Translated: CASTSGQGLSPLHF.

V and J are TRBV5-1 and TRBJ2-5; D is ambiguous. This CDR3 contains 16 residues. V was trimmed by 7 bases and J by 2 bases, leaving 21 bases between them. Germline V lookup: CDR1 SGHRS, CDR2 YFSETQ. DNA of the CDR3: TGCGCCAGCTCCTTCGCCGGGCGACAAATACAAGAGACCCAGTACTTC. Translation: CASSFAGRQIQETQYF.

The chain carries TRBV9 and TRBJ1-2; D unclear. CDR1 is SGDLS and CDR2 is YYNGEE in the germline V gene. The CDR3 length is 15 residues. V dropped 1 base and J dropped 6 bases, with 16 bases sitting between them. This CDR3 is CASSVIAGSYHGYTF. CDR3 nucleotide sequence: TGTGCCAGCAGCGTAATCGCAGGTTCTTACCATGGCTACACCTTC.

The V gene is TRBV30, the J gene TRBJ1-2; D is undetermined. The germline CDR1 and CDR2 sequences are GTSNPN and SVGIG (reference sequence). CDR3 length: 13 residues. The V end was cut by 3 bases, the J end by 2 bases, with 10 bases between. CDR3 amino acids: CAWSLVLNYGYTF. DNA of the CDR3: TGTGCCTGGAGCCTGGTTTTGAACTATGGCTACACCTTC.

This chain links TRBV7-2 with TRBJ2-3; TRBD1 agrees at 8 bases. The CDR3 has 14 residues. Germline V gives CDR1 SGHTA, CDR2 FQGNSA. J was trimmed by 5 bases and V by 5 bases; bases with no gene match: 6. CDR3 amino acids: CASSLGQGRDTQYF. The CDR3 region has the DNA TGTGCCAGCAGCCTCGGACAGGGACGAGATACGCAGTATTTT. The complete variable domain, with remaining parts taken from reference TRBV7-2 and TRBJ2-3, reads GAGVSQSPSNKVTEKGKDVELRCDPISGHTALYWYRQSLGQGLEFLIYFQGNSAPDKSGLPSDRFSAERTGGSVSTLTIQRTQQEDSAVYLCASSLGQGRDTQYFGPGTRLTVL.

This clone was seen only once. This sequence joins TRBV5-5 and TRBJ1-5; D ambiguous. The CDR3 sequence is 18 residues long. Trimming took off 4 bases at V and 0 bases at J, with 20 bases between the two ends. Per germline, CDR1 SGHKS and CDR2 YYEKEE (reference sequence). The CDR3 nucleotides read TGTGCCAGCAGCGTTGAGGCGCCCAGTGGGCATAGCAATCAGCCCCAGCATTTT. This codes for CASSVEAPSGHSNQPQHF.

This rearrangement joins TRBV7-9 to TRBJ2-5; 8 positions agree with TRBD1. The CDR3 runs 14 residues. CDR1 is SEHNR and CDR2 is FQNEAQ in the germline V gene (reference sequence). Unmatched junction bases numbered 5, after V lost 3 bases and J lost 5 bases. DNA of the CDR3: TGTGCCAGCAGCTTGGACAGGGCCCCGGAGACCCAGTACTTC. Amino acid sequence: CASSLDRAPETQYF.

J is TRBJ2-7 and V is TRBV13, with TRBD2 identical over 8 bases. J was trimmed by 2 bases and V by 3 bases; bases with no gene match: 12. The CDR3 covers 17 residues. Germline V CDR1 and CDR2: PRHDT, FYEKMQ (reference sequence). The CDR3 nucleotides are TGTGCCAGCAGCTTCTCCCCGGCGGGAGGAACTCCCTACGAGCAGTACTTC. Encoded protein: CASSFSPAGGTPYEQYF. Full variable domain (missing parts from reference TRBV13 and TRBJ2-7): AAGVIQSPRHLIKEKRETATLKCYPIPRHDTVYWYQQGPGQDPQFLISFYEKMQSDKGSIPDRFSAQQFSDYHSELNMSSLELGDSALYFCASSFSPAGGTPYEQYFGPGTRLTVT.

The rearrangement joins TRBV4-1 to TRBJ2-7; D may match TRBD1 or TRBD2 (5 bases each). The CDR3 runs 15 residues. Looked up from germline, CDR1 is MGHRA and CDR2 is YSYEKL. V lost 4 bases and J 5 bases, leaving 18 bases between the germline ends. CDR3 DNA sequence: TGCGCCAGCAGCCCCCAGTCAGCAGGGACGAACGAGCAGTACTTC. Amino acids: CASSPQSAGTNEQYF.